This TCR beta chain derives from a study of chemoradiotherapy in HPV16-positive cancers. CDR3 length equals 15 residues. Germline trimming cut 8 bases from V and 5 bases from J; bases unmatched to any gene: 9. The germline V gene encodes CDR1 MNHNS and CDR2 SASEGT. Generated by immunoSEQ multiplex PCR, the TCRdb table keeps only in-frame clones and is missing some. This sample yields about 4,000 clones, of which roughly 80% are seen a single time; approximately 8.9% belongs to the top ten. This clone was seen just once. This specimen was tumor tissue, taken from a patient who underwent chemoradiotherapy. The rearrangement joins TRBV6-1 to TRBJ2-2, with TRBD2 matching 9 bases. The receptor was isolated from a human donor with HPV-associated anogenital cancer. The CDR3 sequence: CASGVQLAGTGELFF. CDR3 nucleotides: TGTGCCAGCGGAGTACAACTAGCGGGTACCGGGGAGCTGTTTTTT.